This TCR beta chain emerged from a study of blood T cell repertoires in COVID-19. At the level of the study: The origin of the acute and convalescent COVID-19 samples was the United States, Italy and Spain. Sources were T cells, B-cell-depleted T cells, or PBMCs; the material itself was cDNA or gDNA.

Germline CDR1 reads KGHDR; CDR2 reads SFDVKD. V lost 3 bases, J lost 4 bases, and 16 bases lay in between. The CDR3 runs 16 residues. Profiling relied on immunoSEQ multiplex PCR, and the TCRdb table lists in-frame clones only, not all of them. The data hold some 160,000 clones, with roughly 80% observed a single time. Material for sequencing was peripheral blood. The chain links TRBV24-1 to TRBJ2-3, with D possibly TRBD2 on 6 matching bases. The clonotype comes from a woman of 80 years or more with acute or convalescent COVID-19. The CDR3 nucleotides read TGTGCCACCAGTGATCCCTCTGCTTGGGGGGCAGATACGCAGTATTTT. Translating it yields CATSDPSAWGADTQYF.